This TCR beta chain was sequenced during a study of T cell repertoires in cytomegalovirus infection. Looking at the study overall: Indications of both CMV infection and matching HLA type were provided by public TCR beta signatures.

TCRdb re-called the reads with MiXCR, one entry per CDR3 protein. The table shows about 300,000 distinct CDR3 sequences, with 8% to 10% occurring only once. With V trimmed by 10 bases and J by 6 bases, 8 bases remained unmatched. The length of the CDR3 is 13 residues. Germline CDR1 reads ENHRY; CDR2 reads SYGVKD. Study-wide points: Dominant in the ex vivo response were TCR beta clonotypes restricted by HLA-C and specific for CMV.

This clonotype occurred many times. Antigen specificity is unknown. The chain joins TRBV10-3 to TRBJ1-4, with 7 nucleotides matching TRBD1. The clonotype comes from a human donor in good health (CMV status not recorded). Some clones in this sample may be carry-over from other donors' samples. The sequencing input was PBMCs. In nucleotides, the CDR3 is TGTGCCACCCAACGAACAGGGGATGAAAAACTGTTTTTT. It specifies CATQRTGDEKLFF.